This T cell receptor (beta chain) is from a study of regulatory T cells in long-lasting Graves disease. Indicated time point: persistent/refractory GD, antithyroid drugs over 5 years with positive TRAb. The TCR library used RNA extracted from PBMCs. Criteria from the American Thyroid Association guidelines were applied to diagnose Graves' disease. Germline V lookup: CDR1 DFQATT, CDR2 SNEGSKA (reference sequence). This CDR3 comprises 17 residues. The V segment lost 0 bases and the J segment 2 bases; nucleotides outside the gene matches: 9. Study conclusions and caveats: Patients with persistent disease showed a bias toward TRBV28, TRBJ1-2 and TRBJ2-5. Persistent Graves' patients possessed reduced TCR diversity relative to recently diagnosed ones. Accuracy was perhaps lowered by the small sample size.

This clonotype was observed a handful of times. Its antigen remains unknown. According to the study, TCR beta libraries were built with iRepertoire HTBI primers and CDR3-region Arm-PCR. One entry per CDR3 protein, called by TCRdb with MiXCR from the multiplex PCR reads. The data show a few hundred thousand distinct CDR3 sequences, 23% seen once. This TCR was sampled from a woman aged 35 to 49 with Graves disease. The gene calls are TRBV20-1 and TRBJ2-7; 11 bases are a match to TRBD2. The sample was peripheral blood mononuclear cells (PBMCs), taken when the disease was refractory, from a patient treated with antithyroid drugs. This CDR3 is CSARDGTSGRWPYEQYF. CDR3 nucleotides: TGCAGTGCTAGAGATGGTACTAGCGGGAGATGGCCCTACGAGCAGTACTTC.